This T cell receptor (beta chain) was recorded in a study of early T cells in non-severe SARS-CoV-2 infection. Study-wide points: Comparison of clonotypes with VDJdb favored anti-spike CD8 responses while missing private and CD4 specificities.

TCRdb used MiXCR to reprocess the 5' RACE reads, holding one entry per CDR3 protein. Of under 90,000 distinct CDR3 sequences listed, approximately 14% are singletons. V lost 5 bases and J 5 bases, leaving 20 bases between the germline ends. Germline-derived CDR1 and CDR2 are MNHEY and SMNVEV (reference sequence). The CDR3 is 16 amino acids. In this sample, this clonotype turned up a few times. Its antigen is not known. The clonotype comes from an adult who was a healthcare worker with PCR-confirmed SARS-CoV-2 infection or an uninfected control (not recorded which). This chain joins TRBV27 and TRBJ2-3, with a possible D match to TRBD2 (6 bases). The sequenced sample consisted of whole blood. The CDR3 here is CASSPALATGEDTQYF. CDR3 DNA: TGTGCCAGCAGTCCCGCACTAGCTACGGGAGAAGATACGCAGTATTTT.